Listed here is a single T cell receptor beta chain. What it binds is not known. A single record per CDR3 protein comes from TCRdb applying MiXCR to the 5' RACE reads. The sample includes 350,000 to 550,000 distinct CDR3 sequences, about 25% of them seen just once. The data originate from a study of CD8 T cells in ankylosing spondylitis. Trimming took off 6 bases at V and 1 base at J, with 12 bases between the two ends. This CDR3 is built from 14 residues. The V gene's germline CDR1 is DFQATT and CDR2 SNEGSKA (reference sequence). General study findings and limits: Seemingly distinctive of ankylosing spondylitis blood was a TCR beta motif formed by eight highly homologous variants. In peripheral blood, disease-linked CD8+ clones occurred at relatively low frequencies. Reports say disease-linked clones showed up significantly more in matched ankylosing spondylitis synovial fluid.

Sequenced sample: blood, either unsorted or a sorted T cell fraction (not recorded which). The TCR sequence derives from a male donor with ankylosing spondylitis. This sequence joins TRBV20-1 and TRBJ2-2; possibly TRBD1 for D (5 bases). The CDR3 bases are TGCAGTGCGGTGAGGACAAGGAACACCGGGGAGCTGTTTTTT. This gives the protein CSAVRTRNTGELFF.